A single sample is the source of the 9 T cell receptor beta chains below, sequenced in a study of shared clonotypes between healthy human individuals. Method: immunoSEQ multiplex PCR; TCRdb's copy keeps in-frame clones and lacks some. The table has fewer than 3 million clones, about nine tenths seen once. Sequenced sample: naive CD4+ T cells from PBMCs. Regarding subset: CD45RA+ positively selected. These receptor sequences come from a man younger than 30 in good health. Some clones in this sample may be carry-over from other donors' samples.

The genes are TRBV4-3 and TRBJ2-7; the D is unclear. CDR3 length: 13 residues. CDR1 is LGHNA, CDR2 YSLEER, per germline. V dropped 0 bases and J dropped 5 bases, with 8 bases sitting between them. This chain's CDR3 is CASSQDWQNEQYF. In nucleotides, the CDR3 is TGCGCCAGCAGCCAAGATTGGCAAAACGAGCAGTACTTC.

The chain is built from TRBV2 and TRBJ1-2, with D maybe TRBD1 (5 bases). The CDR3 has 16 amino acids. CDR1 and CDR2 (germline): SNHLY, FYNNEI. V was trimmed by 2 bases and J by 2 bases, leaving 15 bases between them. The CDR3 reads CASSESQGIYNYGYTF. Here the CDR3 DNA reads TGTGCCAGCAGTGAAAGTCAGGGAATTTACAACTATGGCTACACCTTC.

With regard to this clone: Distinct nucleotide sequences in the sample also encode this CDR3. J is TRBJ2-5 and V is TRBV5-1, with TRBD1 as a possible D gene (6 bases). CDR1 SGHRS and CDR2 YFSETQ come from the germline V gene. The CDR3 sequence is 12 residues long. Trimming left V 0 bases short and J 7 bases short, with 7 bases between. The CDR3 DNA sequence: TGCGCCAGCAGCTTGGAAGGGGGGACCCAGTACTTC. Its translation: CASSLEGGTQYF.

The chain employs TRBV4-1 and TRBJ2-3; 11 bases are shared with TRBD2. Trimming at V came to 1 base and at J to 3 bases, leaving 6 bases not matched to a gene. The CDR3 is 17 amino acids. Germline CDR1 reads MGHRA; CDR2 reads YSYEKL. The chain's CDR3 is CASSQGWGLADTDTQYF. CDR3 nucleotide sequence: TGCGCCAGCAGCCAAGGGTGGGGACTAGCGGATACAGATACGCAGTATTTT.

J is TRBJ2-1 and V is TRBV4-2; tentative D call: TRBD2 (6 bases). The germline gives CDR1 LGHNA, CDR2 YNFKEQ. The CDR3 is 17 amino acids. The V end was cut by 1 base, the J end by 8 bases, with 21 bases between. CDR3 coding DNA: TGTGCCAGCAGCCAAGTGAGGACGGGACTCCCTCCGGATGAGCAGTTCTTC. It codes for CASSQVRTGLPPDEQFF.

The chain uses TRBV7-2 and TRBJ2-7; D gene ambiguous. Per germline, CDR1 SGHTA and CDR2 FQGNSA. V dropped 2 bases and J dropped 3 bases, with 14 bases sitting between them. This CDR3 comprises 15 residues. Here the CDR3 DNA reads TGTGCCAGCAGCTTAACCCCCCGACTCAACTACGAGCAGTACTTC. Its protein product is CASSLTPRLNYEQYF.

The chain recombines TRBV5-1 with TRBJ2-7, with D possibly matching TRBD1 (5 bases). CDR3 length equals 13 residues. Trimming cost V 7 bases and J 5 bases, with 16 bases left between them. Germline CDR1 reads SGHRS; CDR2 reads YFSETQ. CDR3 bases: TGCGCCAGCGGCAGCAGGGATTCGGACGAGCAGTACTTC. It codes for CASGSRDSDEQYF.

The gene calls are TRBV14 and TRBJ2-2, with no clear D. Germline assignment: CDR1 SGHDN and CDR2 FVKESK. The CDR3 spans 17 residues. V lost 1 base to trimming and J lost 1 base, with 13 bases between them. The CDR3 is CASSQVPAGRNTGELFF. The CDR3 region has the DNA TGTGCCAGCAGCCAAGTACCAGCCGGCCGGAACACCGGGGAGCTGTTTTTT.

The J gene is TRBJ1-5, the V gene TRBV5-8, with D possibly being TRBD1 (5 bases). The CDR3 is 13 residues long. The V and J ends lost 1 base and 10 bases respectively, with 12 bases between them. Per the germline V gene, CDR1 is SGHTS and CDR2 is YDEGEE. The CDR3 spells CASSLSRAHPQHF. In DNA, the CDR3 is TGTGCCAGCAGCTTGTCCAGGGCACATCCCCAGCATTTT.